One sample yielded the 6 T cell receptor beta chains listed below, sequenced in a study of technical replicates of blood from a handful of donors. Assay used: immunoSEQ multiplex PCR; TCRdb lists only in-frame clones, some missing. The sample records 95,000 to 100,000 clones, over 90% being singletons. Source material: T cells isolated from PBMCs. The origin of the receptors is a human donor in good health.

This sequence joins TRBV4-1 and TRBJ2-7, with 9 bases lining up with TRBD2. Germline trimming cut 1 base from V and 3 bases from J; bases unmatched to any gene: 4. The germline CDR1 and CDR2 sequences are MGHRA and YSYEKL. The CDR3 spans 15 residues. The CDR3 is CASSQAQREDYEQYF. The CDR3 coding sequence is TGCGCCAGCAGCCAAGCCCAGCGGGAGGACTACGAGCAGTACTTC.

V usage is TRBV6-1 and J usage is TRBJ2-7, with TRBD1 identical over 10 bases. J gave up 7 bases and V 7 bases, and 7 bases lay outside the gene matches. Germline assignment: CDR1 MNHNS and CDR2 SASEGT. This CDR3 comprises 13 residues. CDR3: CASTGTGASEQYF. CDR3 nucleotide sequence: TGTGCCAGCACCGGGACAGGGGCTAGTGAGCAGTACTTC.

The chain joins TRBV7-6 to TRBJ2-7, with TRBD2 as a possible D gene (6 bases). This CDR3 is 15 amino acids long. V dropped 3 bases and J dropped 2 bases, with 14 bases sitting between them. The germline V gene encodes CDR1 SGHVS and CDR2 FNYEAQ. CDR3 sequence (DNA): TGTGCCAGCAGCTTCGGCACTAGCAGCACCTACGAGCAGTACTTC. The encoded protein is CASSFGTSSTYEQYF.

The rearrangement joins TRBV2 to TRBJ1-1, with 8 bases identical to TRBD1. The germline gives CDR1 SNHLY, CDR2 FYNNEI. The V gene end was trimmed by 4 bases and the J gene end by 5 bases; junction bases not matched to a gene: 9. The CDR3 runs to 15 residues. The CDR3 sequence: CASSVTQGARTEAFF. The CDR3 DNA sequence: TGTGCCAGCAGTGTTACTCAGGGGGCGCGTACTGAAGCTTTCTTT. The entire variable domain, with the rest obtained from reference TRBV2 and TRBJ1-1, is as follows: EPEVTQTPSHQVTQMGQEVILRCVPISNHLYFYWYRQILGQKVEFLVSFYNNEISEKSEIFDDQFSVERPDGSNFTLKIRSTKLEDSAMYFCASSVTQGARTEAFFGQGTRLTVV.

The CDR3 sequence: CASSPGSGVGTDTQYF. DNA for the CDR3: TGTGCCAGCAGCCCCGGGAGCGGAGTGGGCACAGATACGCAGTATTTT. The V and J genes are TRBV5-4 and TRBJ2-3; D may be TRBD2 (6 bases). Trimming removed 4 bases from V and 1 base from J, with 16 bases in between. The CDR3 length is 16 residues. Germline V gives CDR1 SGHNT, CDR2 YYREEE (reference sequence).

The rearrangement links TRBV5-1 to TRBJ1-1; tentative D call: TRBD1 (5 bases). The CDR3 extends over 14 amino acids. V shed 4 bases and J shed 6 bases, with 16 bases lying between them. Germline V gives CDR1 SGHRS, CDR2 YFSETQ. For the CDR3, the DNA is TGCGCCAGCAGCCCCGGGGGGGAGAGCCCTGAAGCTTTCTTT. Amino acids: CASSPGGESPEAFF.